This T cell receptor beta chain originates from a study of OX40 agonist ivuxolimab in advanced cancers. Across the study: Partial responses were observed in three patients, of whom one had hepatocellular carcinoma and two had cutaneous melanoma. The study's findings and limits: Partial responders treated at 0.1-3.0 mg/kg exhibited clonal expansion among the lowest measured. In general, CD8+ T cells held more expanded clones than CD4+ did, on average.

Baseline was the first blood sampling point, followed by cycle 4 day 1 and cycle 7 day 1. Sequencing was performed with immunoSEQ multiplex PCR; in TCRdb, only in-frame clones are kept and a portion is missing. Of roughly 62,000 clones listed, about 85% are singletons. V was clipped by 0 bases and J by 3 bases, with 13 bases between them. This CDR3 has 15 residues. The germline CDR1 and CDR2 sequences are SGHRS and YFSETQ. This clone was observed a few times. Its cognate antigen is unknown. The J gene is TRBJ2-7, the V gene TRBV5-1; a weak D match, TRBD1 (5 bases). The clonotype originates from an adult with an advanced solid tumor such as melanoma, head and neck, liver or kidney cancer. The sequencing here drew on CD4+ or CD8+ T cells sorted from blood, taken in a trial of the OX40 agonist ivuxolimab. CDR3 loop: CASSLGAGKGYEQYF. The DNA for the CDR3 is TGCGCCAGCAGCTTGGGGGCAGGGAAGGGCTACGAGCAGTACTTC.